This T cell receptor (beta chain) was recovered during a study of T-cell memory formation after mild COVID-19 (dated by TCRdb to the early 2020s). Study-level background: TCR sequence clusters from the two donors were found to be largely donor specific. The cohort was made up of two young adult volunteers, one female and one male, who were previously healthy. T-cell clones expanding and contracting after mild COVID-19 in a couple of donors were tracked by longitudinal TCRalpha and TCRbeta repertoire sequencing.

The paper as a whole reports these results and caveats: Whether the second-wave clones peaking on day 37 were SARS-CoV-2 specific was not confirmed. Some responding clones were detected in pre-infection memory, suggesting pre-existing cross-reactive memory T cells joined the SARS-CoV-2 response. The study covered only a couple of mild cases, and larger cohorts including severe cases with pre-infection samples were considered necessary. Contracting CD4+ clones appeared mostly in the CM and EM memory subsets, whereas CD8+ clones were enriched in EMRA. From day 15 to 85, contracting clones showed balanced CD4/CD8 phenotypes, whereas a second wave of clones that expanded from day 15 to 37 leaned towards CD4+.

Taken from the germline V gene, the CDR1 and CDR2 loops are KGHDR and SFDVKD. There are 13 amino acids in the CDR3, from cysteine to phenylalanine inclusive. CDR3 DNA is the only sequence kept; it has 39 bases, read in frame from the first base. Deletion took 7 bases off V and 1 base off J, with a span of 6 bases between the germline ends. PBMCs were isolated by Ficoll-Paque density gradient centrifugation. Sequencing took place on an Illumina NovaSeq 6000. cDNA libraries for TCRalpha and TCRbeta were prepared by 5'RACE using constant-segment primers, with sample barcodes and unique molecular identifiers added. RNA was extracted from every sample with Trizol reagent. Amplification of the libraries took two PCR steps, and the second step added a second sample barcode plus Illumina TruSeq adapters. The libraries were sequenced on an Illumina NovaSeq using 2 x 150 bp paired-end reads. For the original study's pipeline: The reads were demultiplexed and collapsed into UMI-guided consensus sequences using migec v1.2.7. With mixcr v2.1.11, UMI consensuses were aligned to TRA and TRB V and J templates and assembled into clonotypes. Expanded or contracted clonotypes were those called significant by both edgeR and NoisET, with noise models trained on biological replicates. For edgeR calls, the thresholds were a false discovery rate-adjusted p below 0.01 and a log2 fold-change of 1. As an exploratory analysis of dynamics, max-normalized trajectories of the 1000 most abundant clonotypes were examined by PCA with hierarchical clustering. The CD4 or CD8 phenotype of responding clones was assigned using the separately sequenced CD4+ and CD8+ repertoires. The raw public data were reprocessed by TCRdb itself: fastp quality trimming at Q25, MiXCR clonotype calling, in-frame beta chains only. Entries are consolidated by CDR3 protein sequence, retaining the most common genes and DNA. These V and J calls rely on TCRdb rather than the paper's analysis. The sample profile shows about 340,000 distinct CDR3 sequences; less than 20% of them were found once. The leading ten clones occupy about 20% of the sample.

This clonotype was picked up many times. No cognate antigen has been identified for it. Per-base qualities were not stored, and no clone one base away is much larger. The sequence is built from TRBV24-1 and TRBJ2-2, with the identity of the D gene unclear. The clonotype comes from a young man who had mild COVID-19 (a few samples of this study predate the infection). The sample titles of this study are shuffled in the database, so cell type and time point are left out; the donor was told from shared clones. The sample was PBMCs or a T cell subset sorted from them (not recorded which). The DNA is TGTGCCACCAGATCAGGGAACACCGGGGAGCTGTTTTTT. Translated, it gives CATRSGNTGELFF.